Listed below are T cell receptor beta chains from one sample, sequenced in a study of spatial heterogeneity in lung cancer. One entry per CDR3 protein results from TCRdb running MiXCR on the 5' RACE reads. Seen here are 35,000 to 55,000 distinct CDR3 sequences, approximately 24% observed once, and the top ten hold under 8.5%. The sequencing used PBMCs, collected at follow-up. The receptors originated from a female donor with early-stage non-small cell lung cancer. CDR3s include the opening cysteine and the closing phenylalanine or tryptophan. A D gene is named only where the DNA matches it firmly. Only part of the rows carry a size: once, few, many, or a class if the clone is expanded.

J gene,CDR3 length,V gene,D gene,clone size,CDR3 protein,CDR3 DNA
TRBJ2-3,13,TRBV7-6,.,many,CASSLALHDTQYF,TGTGCCAGCAGCTTAGCCCTGCATGATACGCAGTATTTT
TRBJ1-3,14,TRBV20-1,TRBD1,few,CSARGTVSGNTIYF,TGCAGTGCCCGGGGGACAGTCTCTGGAAACACCATATATTTT
TRBJ1-5,15,TRBV7-6,.,.,CASSPLGRSNQPQHF,TGTGCCAGCAGCCCATTGGGGCGGAGCAATCAGCCCCAGCATTTT
TRBJ2-6,14,TRBV29-1,.,many,CSVRQGWGANVLTF,TGCAGCGTTCGTCAGGGGTGGGGGGCCAACGTCCTGACTTTC
TRBJ1-1,12,TRBV5-1,.,.,CASSLVGTEAFF,TGCGCCAGCAGCTTGGTAGGCACTGAAGCTTTCTTT
TRBJ2-2,15,TRBV19,.,once,CASSQQVDSTAELFF,TGTGCCAGTAGTCAACAGGTGGATAGTACCGCGGAGCTGTTTTTT
TRBJ2-7,12,TRBV5-1,.,.,CASSLQPYEQYF,TGCGCCAGCAGCTTACAGCCCTACGAGCAGTACTTC
TRBJ2-5,13,TRBV3-1,.,many,CASSQEVRETQYF,TGTGCCAGCAGCCAAGAGGTGAGGGAGACCCAGTACTTC
TRBJ1-2,13,TRBV12-3/TRBV12-4,TRBD1,.,CASSPTGVAGYTF,TGTGCCAGCAGTCCAACAGGGGTAGCTGGCTACACCTTC
TRBJ2-2,14,TRBV20-1,TRBD2,many,CSATARGGTGELFF,TGCAGTGCTACTGCCCGGGGGGGCACCGGGGAGCTGTTTTTT
TRBJ1-5,14,TRBV11-2,.,.,CASSLGREDQPQHF,TGTGCCAGCAGCTTAGGCAGGGAGGATCAGCCCCAGCATTTT
TRBJ2-2,14,TRBV6-2/TRBV6-3,TRBD2,.,CASQRLASTGELFF,TGTGCCAGCCAACGACTAGCGAGCACCGGGGAGCTGTTTTTT
TRBJ2-1,11,TRBV30,.,.,CAWSPRNEQFF,TGTGCCTGGAGTCCCCGCAATGAGCAGTTCTTC
TRBJ2-3,15,TRBV27,.,many,CASSLSRAGTDTQYF,TGTGCCAGCAGTTTATCTAGAGCGGGCACAGATACGCAGTATTTT
TRBJ2-3,11,TRBV29-1,.,many,CSVGPGDTQYF,TGCAGCGTTGGGCCGGGGGATACGCAGTATTTT
TRBJ2-1,17,TRBV12-5,TRBD2,.,CASGLVPSSGKNNEQFF,TGTGCTAGTGGTTTGGTACCGAGTAGCGGGAAAAACAATGAGCAGTTCTTC
TRBJ2-5,13,TRBV7-9,.,.,CASSTRVEETQYF,TGTGCCAGCAGCACCAGGGTGGAGGAGACCCAGTACTTC
TRBJ2-7,15,TRBV7-2,TRBD1,.,CASSTAGTGPYEQYF,TGTGCCAGCAGTACAGCCGGGACAGGGCCCTACGAGCAGTACTTC
TRBJ1-1,11,TRBV7-9,TRBD1,few,CASSWTGEAFF,TGTGCCAGCAGTTGGACAGGGGAAGCTTTCTTT
TRBJ1-2,13,TRBV19,.,.,CASRPGMINGYTF,TGTGCCAGTAGACCGGGTATGATTAATGGCTACACCTTC
TRBJ1-1,16,TRBV3-1,.,few,CASSLTLTGIRTEAFF,TGTGCCAGCAGCCTGACTCTAACAGGGATCAGGACTGAAGCTTTCTTT
TRBJ2-2,20,TRBV6-5,TRBD2,few,CASSYLPPGALAGAYGELFF,TGTGCCAGCAGTTACTTGCCTCCCGGAGCTCTAGCGGGAGCCTACGGGGAGCTGTTTTTT
TRBJ2-1,19,TRBV7-9,TRBD2,.,CASSPGLAGAEGSYNEQFF,TGTGCCAGCAGCCCGGGACTAGCGGGGGCCGAGGGCTCCTACAATGAGCAGTTCTTC
TRBJ2-1,13,TRBV10-3,.,.,CAISGRSKNEQFF,TGTGCCATCAGTGGCCGGTCAAAGAATGAGCAGTTCTTC
TRBJ1-1,12,TRBV29-1,.,many,CSLKPQNTEAFF,TGCAGCCTCAAGCCTCAGAACACTGAAGCTTTCTTT
TRBJ2-1,15,TRBV9,TRBD1,many,CASSVQQGAYNEQFF,TGTGCCAGCAGCGTACAACAGGGGGCTTACAATGAGCAGTTCTTC
TRBJ1-2,15,TRBV6-1,TRBD1,few,CASSEAGTGHYGYTF,TGTGCCAGCAGTGAAGCTGGGACAGGCCACTATGGCTACACCTTC
TRBJ2-2,17,TRBV7-9,.,.,CASSSSPSSSETGELFF,TGTGCCAGCAGCTCTAGTCCATCAAGTTCGGAGACCGGGGAGCTGTTTTTT
TRBJ2-3,16,TRBV5-1,TRBD1,.,CVSRLGQGWSTDTQYF,TGCGTCAGCCGGCTAGGACAGGGATGGAGCACAGATACGCAGTATTTT
TRBJ2-7,12,TRBV5-1,.,.,CASSLGDHEQYF,TGCGCCAGCAGCTTGGGGGACCACGAGCAGTACTTC
TRBJ2-5,16,TRBV5-4,TRBD2,.,CASSLKLAGVGETQYF,TGTGCCAGCAGCTTGAAATTAGCGGGAGTGGGAGAGACCCAGTACTTC
TRBJ1-4,16,TRBV18,.,many,CASSPLDRGSNEKLFF,TGTGCCAGCTCACCACTCGATCGGGGGTCTAATGAAAAACTGTTTTTT
TRBJ2-1,11,TRBV11-2,.,many,CASTQRGEQFF,TGTGCCAGCACACAGAGGGGTGAGCAGTTCTTC
TRBJ2-4,14,TRBV7-9,.,few,CASSLDPGVVIQYF,TGTGCCAGCAGCCTAGATCCGGGAGTGGTCATTCAGTACTTC
TRBJ2-3,16,TRBV20-1,.,many,CSASAPQGIGTDTQYF,TGCAGTGCTAGCGCTCCACAGGGAATAGGCACAGATACGCAGTATTTT
TRBJ2-1,15,TRBV7-8,.,few,CASSFLAAGLDEQFF,TGTGCCAGCAGCTTCTTGGCGGCCGGGTTGGATGAGCAGTTCTTC
TRBJ2-1,12,TRBV20-1,.,.,CSARVRGNEQFF,TGCAGTGCTAGAGTTAGAGGGAATGAGCAGTTCTTC
TRBJ2-3,14,TRBV11-2,.,.,CASSLGVASDTQYF,TGTGCCAGCAGCTTAGGTGTAGCCTCGGATACGCAGTATTTT
TRBJ2-5,13,TRBV7-9,.,.,CASSFPGEETQYF,TGTGCCAGCAGCTTTCCTGGGGAAGAGACCCAGTACTTC
TRBJ1-1,15,TRBV19,.,.,CASSIGVLSISEAFF,TGTGCCAGTAGTATAGGGGTTCTGTCTATCAGTGAAGCTTTCTTT
TRBJ1-2,14,TRBV7-2,.,many,CASSLGTSYYGYTF,TGTGCCAGCAGCTTAGGGACGTCCTACTATGGCTACACCTTC
TRBJ2-4,17,TRBV28,TRBD2,many,CASSLLTSGQGSNIQYF,TGTGCCAGCAGTCTCCTGACTAGCGGGCAGGGTTCAAACATTCAGTACTTC
TRBJ1-6,14,TRBV9,.,few,CASSPFSYNSPLHF,TGTGCCAGCAGCCCCTTTAGTTATAATTCACCCCTCCACTTT
TRBJ2-7,14,TRBV18,TRBD1,many,CASSPGQGSYEQYF,TGTGCCAGCTCACCCGGACAGGGGTCCTACGAGCAGTACTTC
TRBJ1-2,12,TRBV29-1,.,.,CSALFSVYGYTF,TGCAGCGCCCTTTTCTCGGTCTATGGCTACACCTTC
TRBJ1-1,14,TRBV6-1,TRBD1,few,CASSQRDRATEAFF,TGTGCCAGCAGTCAACGCGACAGGGCCACTGAAGCTTTCTTT
TRBJ1-3,16,TRBV5-5,.,many,CASSRRQTSSGNTIYF,TGTGCCAGCAGCCGCCGACAGACATCCTCTGGAAACACCATATATTTT
TRBJ2-7,14,TRBV9,.,.,CASSVGDIFYEQYF,TGTGCCAGCAGCGTAGGGGACATCTTCTACGAGCAGTACTTC
TRBJ2-4,15,TRBV5-1,.,.,CASSLESGQRNIQYF,TGCGCCAGCAGCTTGGAGTCAGGGCAGAGGAACATTCAGTACTTC